This entry describes one TCR beta chain. Antigen specificity is unknown. The entry originates in a study of T cell responses to AZD1222 COVID-19 vaccine. Method: immunoSEQ multiplex PCR; TCRdb's copy keeps in-frame clones and lacks some. This sample carries about 150,000 clones, about nine tenths of them seen once, and the ten largest clones take more than 0.9%. Germline V gene sequence: CDR1 SGHRS, CDR2 YFSETQ. V lost 4 bases and J lost 4; bases outside the gene matches: 13. This CDR3 spans 18 amino acids. Study results and caveats: White British people made up most donors, females outnumbered males, and clonal diversity was possibly underestimated. Seropositivity was recorded at baseline in only 5 or 6 AZD1222 recipients. After two AZD1222 doses, spike-specific TCR breadth and depth rose versus day 0. Repertoires were obtained only post-peak T cell response.

The receptor was derived from an adult who received the AZD1222 COVID-19 vaccine. The chain is built from TRBV5-1 and TRBJ2-2; 10 bases are a match to TRBD2. Sequencing was performed on peripheral blood, taken 28 days after the second AZD1222 dose. CDR3 in amino acids: CASSRPESGRGSTGELFF. The DNA of the CDR3 is TGCGCCAGCAGCCGCCCCGAAAGCGGGAGGGGGAGCACCGGGGAGCTGTTTTTT.